This entry features one T cell receptor beta chain sequence. These data come from a study of human CD8 memory T cell subsets. Libraries of TCR beta chains were produced by 5' RACE (UMI-labeled). TCRdb reprocessed the 5' RACE reads and stores each CDR3 protein as one record, lacking DNA. The sample includes fewer than 20,000 distinct CDR3 sequences. CDR3 length equals 16 residues. Germline V gives CDR1 SGHDT, CDR2 YYEEEE. The sequencing input was CD8+ T cells from PBMCs. V and J are TRBV5-6 and TRBJ1-2; there is no DNA to check the TCRdb D call of TRBD1. The receptor was derived from a human donor in good health. CDR3 region: CASSLTGQGAYYGYTF.